This T cell receptor beta chain was found in a study of early T cells in non-severe SARS-CoV-2 infection. General study findings and limits: Anti-spike CD8 responses were favored in VDJdb matching, and private and CD4 specificities were missed.

Individual cDNA molecules received unique molecular identifiers during library preparation. MiXCR, run by TCRdb on the 5' RACE reads, gives a single entry per CDR3 protein. The sample includes about 100,000 distinct CDR3 sequences, 12% of them seen just once. Germline V gene data show CDR1 as KGHDR and CDR2 as SFDVKD. Trimming removed 9 bases from V and 2 bases from J, with 10 bases in between. There are 14 residues in the CDR3. This clonotype was observed a few times. What it binds is unknown. The specimen was whole blood. The clonotype comes from an adult who was a healthcare worker with PCR-confirmed SARS-CoV-2 infection or an uninfected control (not recorded which). The genes are TRBV24-1 and TRBJ2-6; the D gene is possibly TRBD1 (6 bases). The CDR3 nucleotides read TGTGCCACCTCGCAGGGGCCTGGGGCCAACGTCCTGACTTTC. Translation: CATSQGPGANVLTF.